A selection of T cell receptor beta chains follows, all from one sample in a study of T-cell reconstitution after alpha-beta-depleted transplantation in children. Each CDR3 protein is one row after TCRdb ran MiXCR on the PCR reads. The table includes 55,000 to 90,000 distinct CDR3 sequences, roughly 5.2% detected once. This specimen consisted of PBMCs, mostly from graft donor cells, obtained 180 days after TCRalphabeta/CD19-depleted stem cell transplant. All receptors come from a boy younger than two who had a stem cell transplant for acute myeloid leukemia, so the T cells may come from the graft donor. Both conserved end residues are part of each CDR3. The order of the fields is J gene, D gene, clone size, V gene, CDR3 protein, CDR3 DNA. The D gene is left open where the match is weak. Size tells how often a clone was seen (once, few, many) or the class of an expanded clone, and some rows leave it out.

>TRBJ1-4|-|many|TRBV12-3/TRBV12-4
CASSPRRPTTNEKLFF
TGTGCCAGCAGCCCCCGGCGGCCGACAACTAATGAAAAACTGTTTTTT
>TRBJ2-3|TRBD2|many|TRBV24-1
CATSDKRGTRDTQYF
TGTGCCACCAGTGATAAGCGGGGGACAAGAGATACGCAGTATTTT
>TRBJ1-2|-|few|TRBV5-4
CASSSNIANYGYTF
TGTGCCAGCAGCTCCAACATAGCTAACTATGGCTACACCTTC
>TRBJ2-3|-|many|TRBV20-1
CSAREHRTDTQYF
TGCAGTGCTAGAGAGCATCGCACAGATACGCAGTATTTT
>TRBJ2-2|-|many|TRBV27
CASSRTLETGELFF
TGTGCCAGCAGTAGGACCTTAGAGACCGGGGAGCTGTTTTTT
>TRBJ2-1|-|many|TRBV4-3
CASSQDWGGGNEQFF
TGCGCCAGCAGCCAAGATTGGGGAGGAGGGAATGAGCAGTTCTTC
>TRBJ2-3|-|many|TRBV12-3/TRBV12-4
CASSFSVRDTQYF
TGTGCCAGCAGTTTCTCTGTAAGAGATACGCAGTATTTT
>TRBJ2-3|-|many|TRBV9
CASSVHSETSTDTQYF
TGTGCCAGCAGCGTGCATTCCGAAACTAGCACAGATACGCAGTATTTT
>TRBJ1-1|TRBD1|many|TRBV12-3/TRBV12-4
CASSLRGQGGTEAFF
TGTGCCAGCAGTTTACGGGGACAGGGAGGCACTGAAGCTTTCTTT
>TRBJ2-1|TRBD1|many|TRBV12-3/TRBV12-4
CASSETGGGSNEQFF
TGTGCCAGCAGCGAGACAGGGGGAGGTAGCAATGAGCAGTTCTTC
>TRBJ2-2|-|many|TRBV5-1
CASSLASTGELFF
TGCGCCAGCAGCTTGGCCTCTACCGGGGAGCTGTTTTTT
>TRBJ2-1|-|many|TRBV9
CASSVTYNEQFF
TGTGCCAGCAGCGTAACCTACAATGAGCAGTTCTTC
>TRBJ2-1|-|many|TRBV12-3/TRBV12-4
CASSLWYEQFF
TGTGCCAGCAGTTTGTGGTATGAGCAGTTCTTC
>TRBJ1-1|-|few|TRBV20-1
CCSHPGQGRGMNTEAFF
TGCTGCTCGCACCCAGGTCAGGGACGAGGGATGAACACTGAAGCTTTCTTT
>TRBJ2-2|TRBD1|many|TRBV29-1
CSAQTGGNTGELFF
TGCAGCGCTCAGACAGGGGGAAACACCGGGGAGCTGTTTTTT
>TRBJ1-1|-|-|TRBV6-6
CASSSGAAFF
TGTGCCAGCAGCTCTGGAGCGGCTTTCTTT
>TRBJ1-1|TRBD1|many|TRBV5-1
CASSPRQGAVNTEAFF
TGCGCCAGCAGCCCTCGACAGGGGGCTGTGAACACTGAAGCTTTCTTT
>TRBJ2-1|TRBD1|many|TRBV7-8
CASSFRDSLAGEQFF
TGTGCCAGCAGCTTCCGGGACAGTTTGGCGGGTGAGCAGTTCTTC